This paragraph reports one T cell receptor (beta chain). What it recognizes is unknown. The data belong to a study of OX40 agonist ivuxolimab in advanced cancers. Overall study: Two cutaneous melanoma patients and one hepatocellular carcinoma patient, three in all, had partial responses.

The CDR3 length is 16 residues. The ends lost 0 bases at V and 4 bases at J; junction bases unmatched: 5. The germline CDR1 and CDR2 sequences are SGHTA and FQGTGA. This table comes from immunoSEQ multiplex PCR, and its TCRdb copy is limited to in-frame clones, with some not included. Of 30,000 to 40,000 clones in the sample, around 81% are singletons; the top ten hold around 20%. Study-wide points: Doses of 0.1 to 3.0 mg/kg were accompanied by clonal expansion of CD4+ and CD8+ blood T cells by week 6. Low normalized T-cell clonal expansion was also seen in some nonresponders.

Material: CD4+ or CD8+ T cells sorted from blood, obtained in a trial of the OX40 agonist ivuxolimab. The chain recombines TRBV7-3 with TRBJ1-3; 8 positions agree with TRBD1. The TCR originated in an adult with an advanced solid tumor such as melanoma, head and neck, liver or kidney cancer. Here the CDR3 reads CASSLTPRGQGNTIYF. CDR3 DNA: TGTGCCAGCAGCTTAACGCCCAGGGGGCAAGGAAACACCATATATTTT.